This entry features one T cell receptor (beta chain) sequence. This record comes from a study of control samples from healthy donors and cancer patients. There are 14 residues in the CDR3. Trimming removed 1 base from V and 8 bases from J, with 12 bases in between. CDR1 SGHAT and CDR2 FQNNGV come from the germline V gene. TCRdb's table, derived via immunoSEQ multiplex PCR, lists solely in-frame clones and lacks some. The table lists about 150,000 clones, around nine tenths of them singletons, with approximately 1.8% in the top ten. Sample: blood. This chain links TRBV11-2 with TRBJ2-1; maybe TRBD2 (5 bases). The TCR originated in a man in his late teens or twenties in good health. The CDR3 nucleotides read TGTGCCAGCAGCTTAGGCAATACTAGGGATGAGCAGTTCTTC. Encoded protein: CASSLGNTRDEQFF. Together with reference TRBV11-2 and TRBJ2-1, the CDR3 gives the full variable domain: EAGVAQSPRYKIIEKRQSVAFWCNPISGHATLYWYQQILGQGPKLLIQFQNNGVVDDSQLPKDRFSAERLKGVDSTLKIQPAKLEDSAVYLCASSLGNTRDEQFFGPGTRLTVL.